This T cell receptor (beta chain) was observed in a study of CD4 T cells in relation to SARS-CoV-2 and coronaviruses. Study-level background: Crossreactive spike epitopes shared across donors were mapped to their HLA restriction.

Study-level findings and limits: In roughly two thirds of donors, memory CD4+ clonotypes crossrecognized SARS-CoV-2 and at least one common cold coronavirus spike. Samples before the pandemic and after infection were not matched within any donor.

The CDR3 extends over 15 amino acids. The junction had 7 bases not matched to a gene; V was cut back by 3 bases and J by 6 bases. CDR1 LGHDT and CDR2 YNNKEL come from the germline V gene (reference sequence). Uncultured naive and memory CD4+ T cells supplied DNA for deep TCR-beta sequencing. Generated by immunoSEQ multiplex PCR, the TCRdb table keeps only in-frame clones and is missing some. Counted here are roughly 60,000 clones, around 93% occurring once; the ten biggest clones make up around 0.14%. The unexposed donors gave CD4+ T cells in about 2010-2019, prior to COVID-19. Worth noting for this clone: Its antigen is not identified.

The chain combines TRBV3-1 (or the pseudogene TRBV3-2) with TRBJ2-1; 8 nucleotides align to TRBD2. The sequence was obtained from a human donor in good health. The specimen sequenced was naive CD4+ T cells from PBMCs. Subset here: naive CD4+ T cells isolated by negative enrichment. CDR3 sequence reads: CASSQRGAGGNEQFF. The CDR3 DNA reads TGTGCCAGCAGCCAGAGGGGTGCGGGGGGCAATGAGCAGTTCTTC.